This T cell receptor (beta chain) appears in the sequencing data of a study of blood T cell repertoires in COVID-19. Study-wide context: In each case, the material was cDNA or gDNA derived from T cells, B-cell-depleted T cells, or PBMCs.

Original data processing: Counts of nucleated cells, estimated from reference gene primer amplification, were obtained. Using immunoSEQ multiplex PCR, the repertoire was profiled, and TCRdb retains in-frame clones only, with some absent. That table furnishes V, J and clone size, whereas the DNA furnished D and trimming. The sample consists of about 100,000 clones, about four fifths of them appearing once. The CDR3 covers 12 residues. Trimming pared 1 base from V and 7 bases from J, leaving 7 bases between. Germline CDR1 reads LGHDT; CDR2 reads YNNKEL (reference sequence). The TCR sequence derives from a woman older than 75 with active or convalescent COVID-19. What was sequenced was peripheral blood. J is TRBJ1-2 and V is TRBV3-1 (or the pseudogene TRBV3-2); D remains ambiguous. The CDR3 is CASSQGGVGYTF. CDR3 nucleotides: TGTGCCAGCAGCCAAGGGGGAGTTGGCTACACCTTC.